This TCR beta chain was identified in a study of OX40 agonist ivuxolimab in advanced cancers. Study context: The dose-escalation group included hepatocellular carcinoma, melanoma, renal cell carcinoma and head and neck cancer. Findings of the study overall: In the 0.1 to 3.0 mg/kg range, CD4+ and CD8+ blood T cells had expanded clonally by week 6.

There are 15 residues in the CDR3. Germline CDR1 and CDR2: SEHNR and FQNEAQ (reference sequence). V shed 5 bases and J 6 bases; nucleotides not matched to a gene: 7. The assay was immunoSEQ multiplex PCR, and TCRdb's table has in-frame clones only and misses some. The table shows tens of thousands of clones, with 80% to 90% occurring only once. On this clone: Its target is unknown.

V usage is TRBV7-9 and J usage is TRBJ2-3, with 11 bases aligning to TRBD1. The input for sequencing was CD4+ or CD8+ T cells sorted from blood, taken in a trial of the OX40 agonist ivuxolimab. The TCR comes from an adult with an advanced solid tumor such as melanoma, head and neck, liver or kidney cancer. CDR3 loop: CASSPGQGAYDTQYF. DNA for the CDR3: TGTGCCAGCAGCCCCGGACAGGGGGCATACGATACGCAGTATTTT.